These 18 T cell receptor beta chains were all obtained from the same sample, sequenced in a study of patients and donors after allogeneic stem cell transplantation. MiXCR, run by TCRdb on the RT-PCR reads, gives a single entry per CDR3 protein. Among roughly 200,000 distinct CDR3 sequences listed, around two fifths were seen once. The sequenced sample was blood, either unsorted or a sorted T cell fraction (not recorded which). These receptors came from a human donor who was either an allogeneic HSCT recipient or a stem cell or donor lymphocyte infusion donor (not recorded which). It is not recorded whose cells these are; they may come from a transplant donor.

The chain links TRBV5-1 to TRBJ1-2, with D unresolved. The V end lost 4 bases, the J end lost 2 bases, and 15 bases lay between the germline ends. The CDR3 spans 15 residues. Germline-derived CDR1 and CDR2 are SGHRS and YFSETQ. CDR3 residues: CASSPSSRENYGYTF. The CDR3 region has the DNA TGCGCCAGCAGCCCCTCCTCGAGGGAGAACTATGGCTACACCTTC.

The V gene is TRBV5-1, the J gene TRBJ2-5, with D possibly being TRBD1 (5 bases). Between the trimmed V and J ends, which lost 1 base and 5 bases, there was a span of 12 bases. This CDR3 has 14 amino acids. Germline V CDR1 and CDR2: SGHRS, YFSETQ. CDR3 loop: CASSLRAGLETQYF. CDR3 coding DNA: TGCGCCAGCAGCTTGCGTGCAGGGCTGGAGACCCAGTACTTC.

Only one count was recorded for this clonotype. The chain links TRBV4-2 to TRBJ2-7, with a weak D call TRBD2 (6 bases). Trimming took 0 bases from V and 5 from J, leaving 23 bases between them. Per the germline V gene, CDR1 is LGHNA and CDR2 is YNFKEQ. This CDR3 spans 18 amino acids. The CDR3 nucleotides are TGTGCCAGCAGCCAAGACCGACGGCGGGGACTCCGACAGAACGAGCAGTACTTC. Its protein is CASSQDRRRGLRQNEQYF.

The V and J genes are TRBV5-1 and TRBJ2-5; D assignment may be TRBD1 or TRBD2 (5 bases each). Looked up from germline, CDR1 is SGHRS and CDR2 is YFSETQ. The CDR3 runs 15 residues. V gave up 9 bases and J gave up 1 base, with 19 bases separating them. DNA for the CDR3: TGCGCCACCGCCCCCGGGACGAGACCCCAAGAGACCCAGTACTTC. Protein sequence: CATAPGTRPQETQYF. Complete variable domain (other parts from reference TRBV5-1 and TRBJ2-5): KAGVTQTPRYLIKTRGQQVTLSCSPISGHRSVSWYQQTPGQGLQFLFEYFSETQRNKGNFPGRFSGRQFSNSRSEMNVSTLELGDSALYLCATAPGTRPQETQYFGPGTRLLVL.

The chain is built from TRBV9 and TRBJ2-1; weak D call: TRBD2 (7 bases). There are 15 residues in the CDR3. Trimming left V 0 bases short and J 4 bases short, with 11 bases between. CDR1 is SGDLS and CDR2 is YYNGEE in the germline V gene. In nucleotides, the CDR3 is TGTGCCAGCAGCGTAGCGGGGGGCCATTACAATGAGCAGTTCTTC. It encodes CASSVAGGHYNEQFF.

There are a few counts of this clonotype. The chain is built from TRBV7-9 and TRBJ1-3; D unresolved. V lost 1 base and J lost 4, with 11 bases in between. Germline V gives CDR1 SEHNR, CDR2 FQNEAQ (reference sequence). This CDR3 has 15 residues. CDR3 sequence reads: CASSLGHLWGNTIYF. CDR3 DNA: TGTGCCAGCAGCTTAGGACACTTATGGGGAAACACCATATATTTT.

The rearrangement links TRBV21-1 to TRBJ2-6; TRBD1, the table's D call, was not compared with the DNA. TRBV21-1 constitutes a pseudogene. The CDR3 is 15 residues long. CDR3 DNA sequence: TGTGCCAGCTATTTTCGGGACTCTGGGGCCAACGTCCTGACTTTC. It codes for CASYFRDSGANVLTF.

This clonotype was found once. The chain carries TRBV3-1 and TRBJ1-1; D not certain. The CDR3 totals 14 residues. V lost 6 bases, J lost 4 bases, and 15 bases lay in between. The germline gives CDR1 LGHDT, CDR2 YNNKEL (reference sequence). The CDR3 here is CASRDSGLTTEAFF. CDR3 nucleotides: TGTGCCAGCAGGGATTCGGGCCTAACCACTGAAGCTTTCTTT.

V usage is TRBV19 and J usage is TRBJ1-1; D not resolved. CDR1 is LNHDA and CDR2 is SQIVND in the germline V gene (reference sequence). The CDR3 loop spans 13 amino acids. The V and J ends lost 1 base and 1 base respectively, with 4 bases between them. The CDR3 reads CASSIGGNTEAFF. The CDR3 region has the DNA TGTGCCAGTAGTATAGGGGGGAACACTGAAGCTTTCTTT. Using reference TRBV19 and TRBJ1-1 for the parts outside the CDR3, the full variable domain is DGGITQSPKYLFRKEGQNVTLSCEQNLNHDAMYWYRQDPGQGLRLIYYSQIVNDFQKGDIAEGYSVSREKKESFPLTVTSAQKNPTAFYLCASSIGGNTEAFFGQGTRLTVV.

The chain recombines TRBV15 with TRBJ1-5; TRBD1 aligns across 8 bases. Trimming removed 8 bases from V and 6 bases from J; junction bases left unmatched: 15. The CDR3 runs 16 residues. The germline V gene has CDR1 LNHNV and CDR2 YYDKDF (reference sequence). The CDR3 region is CATRPGLRQGAQPQHF. CDR3 nucleotides: TGTGCCACCCGGCCCGGGCTTCGGCAGGGGGCTCAGCCCCAGCATTTT.

The chain is built from TRBV4-3 and TRBJ1-6, with D unclear. This CDR3 is built from 16 residues. In germline, CDR1 is LGHNA, CDR2 YSLEER. The V end lost 4 bases, the J end lost 2 bases, and 12 bases lay between the germline ends. CDR3 coding DNA: TGCGCCAGCAGCCCCCTGGAGGGAGCCTATAATTCACCCCTCCACTTT. This encodes CASSPLEGAYNSPLHF.

The chain links TRBV6-6 to TRBJ1-2; 9 nucleotides agree with TRBD1. Trimming cost V 7 bases and J 7 bases; bases outside gene matches: 7. The CDR3 consists of 13 residues. Germline lookup yields CDR1 MNHNY and CDR2 SVGAGI (reference sequence). The CDR3 nucleotides read TGTGCCAGCACCCCGGACAGGGGAGGTGGCTACACCTTC. The encoded protein is CASTPDRGGGYTF.

CDR3 nucleotides: TGTGCCAGCAGCTTAGCAGGGGGGCAAGTCAATCAGCCCCAGCATTTT. It is translated as CASSLAGGQVNQPQHF. The genes are TRBV7-8 and TRBJ1-5; tentatively, D is TRBD1 (6 bases). Germline V lookup: CDR1 SGHVS, CDR2 FQNEAQ. The CDR3 has 16 amino acids. The germline V and J ends were trimmed by 0 bases and 3 bases, with 12 bases remaining between them.

The chain carries TRBV27 and TRBJ1-5; D is possibly TRBD1 (6 bases). Germline values: CDR1 MNHEY, CDR2 SMNVEV (reference sequence). The V gene lost 4 bases and the J gene lost 8 bases, with 9 bases spanning the gap. The CDR3 is made up of 12 amino acids. Here the CDR3 DNA reads TGTGCCAGCAGTTCCAGGGGCAAGCCCCAGCATTTT. Its translation: CASSSRGKPQHF.

The J gene is TRBJ1-2, the V gene TRBV18; 12 bases map to TRBD1. J lost 6 bases, V lost 1 base, and 6 bases had no gene match. Germline V gene data show CDR1 as KGHSH and CDR2 as LQKENI. This CDR3 region has 16 residues. CDR3 coding DNA: TGTGCCAGCTCACCACGCGGGACAGGGGGCCTACATGGCTACACCTTC. Translating gives CASSPRGTGGLHGYTF.

This clonotype was counted only a few times. The CDR3 loop is CASSLFGGIYGYTF. As DNA, the CDR3 is TGTGCCAGCAGTTTATTCGGTGGGATCTATGGCTACACCTTC. This chain joins TRBV27 and TRBJ1-2; D is unclear. The germline V gene has CDR1 MNHEY and CDR2 SMNVEV (reference sequence). The ends were cut back, 1 base at V and 4 bases at J, with 10 bases in the middle. This CDR3 has 14 amino acids.

The chain combines TRBV29-1 with TRBJ2-5, with no clear D. V was cut by 4 bases and J by 2 bases, with 11 bases left in between. Germline CDR1 and CDR2: SQVTM and ANQGSEA. The CDR3 consists of 13 residues. Written as DNA, the CDR3 is TGCAGCGTTGCCGTCTCAGATCAAGAGACCCAGTACTTC. Encoded protein: CSVAVSDQETQYF.

This clonotype was counted a few times. The rearrangement joins TRBV5-1 to TRBJ1-1; D might be TRBD1 (6 bases). Germline V gene sequence: CDR1 SGHRS, CDR2 YFSETQ. The CDR3 has 13 residues. The V and J ends lost 0 bases and 8 bases respectively, with 11 bases between them. In nucleotides, the CDR3 is TGCGCCAGCAGCTTGGCGGGGACACGGGAAGCTTTCTTT. Its protein is CASSLAGTREAFF.